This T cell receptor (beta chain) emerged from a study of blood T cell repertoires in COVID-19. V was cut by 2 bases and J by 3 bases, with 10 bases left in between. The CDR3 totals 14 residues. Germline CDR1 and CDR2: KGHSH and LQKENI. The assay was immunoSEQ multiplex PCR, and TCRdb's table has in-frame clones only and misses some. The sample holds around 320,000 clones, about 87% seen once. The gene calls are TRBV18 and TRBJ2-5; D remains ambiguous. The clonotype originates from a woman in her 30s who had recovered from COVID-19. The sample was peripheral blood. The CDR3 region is CASSPFIQKETQYF. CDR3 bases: TGTGCCAGCTCACCATTTATACAGAAAGAGACCCAGTACTTC.